This T cell receptor (beta chain) was captured by sequencing in a study of T cells in Graves' hyperthyroidism and ophthalmopathy (dated by TCRdb to between 2017 and 2020). Background for the entire study: Peripheral blood samples were taken at the time of initial diagnosis, prior to any treatment. To identify distinguishing TCR V-J signatures, a discovery cohort of 95 to 100 patients was used, comprising 43 with Graves' ophthalmopathy and 57 with stable Graves' hyperthyroidism. Prospective prediction of ophthalmopathy was tested in an independent validation cohort of 18 hyperthyroidism patients and approximately 17 patients who later progressed to ophthalmopathy. For training and testing, the approximately 97 patients in the discovery cohort were randomly divided in a 7:3 ratio. In more than five Graves' hyperthyroidism patients, the study also compared T-cell repertoires from thyroid tissue with T-cell repertoires from blood. After sampling, hyperthyroidism patients received methimazole starting at 30 mg daily, and ophthalmopathy patients received high-dose intravenous methylprednisolone. The paper reports TCR Vbeta CDR3 sequencing of 135 peripheral blood samples: under 45 ophthalmopathy, under 80 hyperthyroidism and 17 progressor patients. Points the paper makes about the study in general: Most expanded thyroid clonotypes (frequency above 0.001) were also detected in blood, suggesting blood repertoires may reflect thyroid immune responses. A 13 V-J signature model separated ophthalmopathy from stable hyperthyroidism, with about 90% sensitivity and around 84% specificity in cross-validation and 80%/75% in testing. Sample size was not statistically predetermined, and blinding of investigators to group allocation was not performed. During validation, the model predicted progression to ophthalmopathy a median of about 6.3 months ahead of onset, with almost 71% sensitivity and less than 85% specificity.

Taken from the germline V gene, the CDR1 and CDR2 loops are SGHTA and FQGNSA. Trimming at the junction amounts to 1 base on V and 4 bases on J, and the germline ends lie 7 bases apart. The CDR3 contains 13 residues, cysteine and phenylalanine counted. Only the CDR3 part of the read is kept: 39 bases, read in frame from the first base. In the ophthalmopathy patients, disease was moderately to severely active, with a Clinical Activity Score of 3 or more, a NOSPECS grade of 4 or more, and a duration of less than 3 months. Any patient with an uncontrolled infection, another autoimmune disease, pregnancy or lactation was excluded. Clinical symptoms, serum thyroxine and TRAb, thyroid ultrasound, and orbital computed tomography formed the basis for the diagnoses. Ficoll-Paque density gradient centrifugation was used to isolate PBMCs from approximately 10 ml of fresh peripheral blood. Total RNA was extracted using Trizol reagent, and RNA quality was assessed on an Agilent 2100 Bioanalyzer.

As for this clonotype: Its recognized antigen is unknown. No much larger clone is present one base from it, and per-base qualities are unavailable.

The TCR beta CDR3 regions were amplified from RNA transcripts. For the first round of RT-PCR on the TCR CDR3, the HTBI primer set was used together with the Qiagen OneStep RT-PCR kit. The libraries were constructed in a second round of multiplex PCR and then size-selected and purified. Sequencing of the libraries was done on an Illumina HiSeq2000 using paired-end 100 bp reads. The published analysis was carried out like this. SOAPnuke was used to process the raw data, throwing out any read that contained adapters or uncalled bases, had a mean Phred below 15, or lacked an exact constant-primer or identifier match. High-quality paired reads were merged using COPE v1.2.5, and each unique nucleotide sequence was defined as a clonotype. MiTCR v1.1 was used to align clonotypes to the IMGT TRBV, TRBD and TRBJ reference segments. The analysis included only V-J combinations with a frequency above 0.0001, which together covered approximately 99% of the repertoires. A TCS score was defined as the ratio between F50 (clonal expansion) and ExV (chaos), using BLOSUM62-based TCRdist between CDR3 peptides within each V-J. Welch's t-statistics and random forest reduced approximately 520 V-J features to roughly 13, which were used in a naive Bayes classifier (R e1071). The public reads were quality trimmed at Q25 with fastp and then assembled into clones with MiXCR by TCRdb, keeping productive beta chains. A single entry per CDR3 protein holds the most common genes and DNA from its merged rows. The V and J calls come from TCRdb's annotation, not from the publication. The sample includes 300,000 to 450,000 distinct CDR3 sequences, with about a sixth observed a single time. The top ten clonotypes cover roughly 16% of the sample.

This sequence was found in a woman aged 40 to 49 with Graves' ophthalmopathy. The sequencing sample was made of blood. Rearrangement joined TRBV7-2 to TRBJ1-2, with no D gene named confidently. The CDR3 region: CASSLEAGYGYTF. The nucleotides read TGTGCCAGCAGCTTAGAGGCAGGCTATGGCTACACCTTC.